This TCR beta chain originates from a study of blood T cell repertoires in COVID-19. Clones were read by immunoSEQ multiplex PCR, and TCRdb kept only the in-frame ones, dropping some. Counted here are 150,000 to 200,000 clones, 87% occurring once; the ten biggest clones make up about 5%. This clone was recorded once. Other nucleotide sequences from this sample produce the same CDR3. Germline V gene lookup returns CDR1 KGHSH and CDR2 LQKENI. The CDR3 contains 13 residues. Trimming shortened V by 3 bases and J by 5 bases, and 11 bases separated the two germline ends. This chain joins TRBV18 and TRBJ2-7, with a possible D match to TRBD1 (6 bases). The sequenced material came from peripheral blood. The clonotype was recovered from a human donor in a cohort sampled during active COVID-19. CDR3 protein: CASSPSGADEQYF. The CDR3 nucleotides are TGTGCCAGCTCACCGTCAGGGGCAGACGAGCAGTACTTC.